This TCR beta chain was sequenced in a study of PD-L1 blockade in urothelial cancer. On the study more broadly: The median number of T cells present in blood samples was approximately 140,000.

Each patient gave between 1 and 8 samples, pretreatment and on-treatment. The CDR3 covers 15 residues. Germline assignment: CDR1 KGHSH and CDR2 LQKENI. The V end was cut by 3 bases, the J end by 5 bases, with 14 bases between. Sequenced by immunoSEQ multiplex PCR; TCRdb stores in-frame clones only, minus some. The sample gives about 110,000 clones, 70% to 85% of which show up once; roughly 2.2% is in the top ten. The TCR originated in a man aged 50 to 59 with urothelial cancer. The genes are TRBV18 and TRBJ1-3; the D gene is possibly TRBD1 (6 bases). The sample consisted of PBMCs, taken around atezolizumab (anti-PD-L1) treatment. The CDR3 DNA reads as TGTGCCAGCTCACCCCCGGGACAAGGAAGAAACACCATATATTTT. This gives the protein CASSPPGQGRNTIYF. The variable domain in full, completed from reference TRBV18 and TRBJ1-3, reads NAGVMQNPRHLVRRRGQEARLRCSPMKGHSHVYWYRQLPEEGLKFMVYLQKENIIDESGMPKERFSAEFPKEGPSILRIQQVVRGDSAAYFCASSPPGQGRNTIYFGEGSWLTVV.